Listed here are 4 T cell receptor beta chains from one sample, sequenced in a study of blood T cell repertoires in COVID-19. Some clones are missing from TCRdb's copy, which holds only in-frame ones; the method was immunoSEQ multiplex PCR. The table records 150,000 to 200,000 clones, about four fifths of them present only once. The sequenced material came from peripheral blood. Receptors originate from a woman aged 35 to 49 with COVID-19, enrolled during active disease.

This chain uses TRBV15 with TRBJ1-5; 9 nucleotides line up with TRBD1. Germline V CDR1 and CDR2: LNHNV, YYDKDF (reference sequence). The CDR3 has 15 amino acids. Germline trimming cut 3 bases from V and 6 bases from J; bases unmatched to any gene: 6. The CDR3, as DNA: TGTGCCACCAGCAGGGGACAGGGCTCAGGTCAGCCCCAGCATTTT. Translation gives CATSRGQGSGQPQHF.

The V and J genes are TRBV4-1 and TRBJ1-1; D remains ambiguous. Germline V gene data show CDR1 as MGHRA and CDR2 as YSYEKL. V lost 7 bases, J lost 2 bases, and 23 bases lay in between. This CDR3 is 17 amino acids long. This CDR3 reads CASTWSPNPSDNTEAFF. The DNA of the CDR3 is TGCGCCAGCACCTGGTCGCCCAACCCTAGCGACAACACTGAAGCTTTCTTT.

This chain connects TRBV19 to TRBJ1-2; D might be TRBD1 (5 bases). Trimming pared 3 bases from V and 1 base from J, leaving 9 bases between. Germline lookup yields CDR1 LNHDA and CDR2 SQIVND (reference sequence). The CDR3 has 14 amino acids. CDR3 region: CASSMGQYNYGYTF. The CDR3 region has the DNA TGTGCCAGTAGTATGGGGCAGTATAACTATGGCTACACCTTC.

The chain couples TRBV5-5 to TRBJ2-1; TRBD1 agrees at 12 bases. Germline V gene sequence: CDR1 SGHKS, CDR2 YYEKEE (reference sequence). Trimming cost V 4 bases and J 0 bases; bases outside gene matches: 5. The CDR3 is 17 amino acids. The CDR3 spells CASSRDRGLSSYNEQFF. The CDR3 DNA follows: TGTGCCAGCAGCCGGGACAGGGGGCTAAGCTCCTACAATGAGCAGTTCTTC.